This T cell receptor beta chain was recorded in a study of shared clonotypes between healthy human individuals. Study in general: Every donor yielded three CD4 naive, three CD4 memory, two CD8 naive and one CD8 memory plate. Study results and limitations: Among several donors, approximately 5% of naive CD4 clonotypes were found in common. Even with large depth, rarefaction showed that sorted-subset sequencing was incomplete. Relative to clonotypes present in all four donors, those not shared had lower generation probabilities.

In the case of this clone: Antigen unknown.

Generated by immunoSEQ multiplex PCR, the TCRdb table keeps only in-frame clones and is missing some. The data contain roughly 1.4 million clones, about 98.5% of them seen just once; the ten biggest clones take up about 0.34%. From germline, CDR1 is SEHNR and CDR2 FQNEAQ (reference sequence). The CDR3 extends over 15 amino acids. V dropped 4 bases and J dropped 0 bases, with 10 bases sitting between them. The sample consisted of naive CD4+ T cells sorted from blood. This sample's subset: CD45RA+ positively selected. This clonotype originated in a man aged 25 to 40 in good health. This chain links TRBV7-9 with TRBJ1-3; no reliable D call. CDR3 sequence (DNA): TGTGCCAGCAGCTCTGATACGAACTCTGGAAACACCATATATTTT. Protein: CASSSDTNSGNTIYF.